Below, one T cell receptor beta chain is given with its context. TCRdb's copy holds only in-frame clones and misses some; the assay was immunoSEQ multiplex PCR. Of some 55,000 clones listed, 90% are singletons. Germline V CDR1 and CDR2: LGHDT, YNNKEL (reference sequence). CDR3 length: 14 amino acids. V shed 3 bases and J shed 5 bases, with 14 bases lying between them. This sample stems from a study of blood T cell repertoires in COVID-19. Turning to the study itself: Samples taken during acute and convalescent COVID-19 were collected in the United States, Italy and Spain.

The V gene is TRBV3-1 (or the pseudogene TRBV3-2), the J gene TRBJ2-7, with TRBD2 as a possible D gene (6 bases). The specimen sequenced was peripheral blood. This clonotype was obtained from a woman between 35 and 50 years old with active COVID-19. The CDR3 coding sequence is TGTGCCAGCAGCCAGGCGGCACGGGGGAACGAGCAGTACTTC. Translated: CASSQAARGNEQYF.